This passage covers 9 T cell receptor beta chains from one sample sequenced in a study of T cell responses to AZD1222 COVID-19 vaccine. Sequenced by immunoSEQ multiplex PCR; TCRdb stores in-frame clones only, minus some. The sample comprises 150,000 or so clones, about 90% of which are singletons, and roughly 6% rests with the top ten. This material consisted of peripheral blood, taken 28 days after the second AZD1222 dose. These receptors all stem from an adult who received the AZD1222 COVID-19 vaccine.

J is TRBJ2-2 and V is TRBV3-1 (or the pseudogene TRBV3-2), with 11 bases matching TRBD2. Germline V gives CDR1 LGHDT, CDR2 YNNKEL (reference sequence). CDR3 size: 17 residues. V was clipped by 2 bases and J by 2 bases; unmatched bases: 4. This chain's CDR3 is CASSQTGTSGNTGELFF. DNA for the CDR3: TGTGCCAGCAGCCAAACCGGGACTAGCGGAAACACCGGGGAGCTGTTTTTT.

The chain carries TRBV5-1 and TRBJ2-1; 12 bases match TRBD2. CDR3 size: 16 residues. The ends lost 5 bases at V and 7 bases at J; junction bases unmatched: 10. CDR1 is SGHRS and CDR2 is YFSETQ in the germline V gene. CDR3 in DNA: TGCGCCAGCAGACCCAATCTAGCGGGGGGGAGAAATGAGCAGTTCTTC. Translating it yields CASRPNLAGGRNEQFF.

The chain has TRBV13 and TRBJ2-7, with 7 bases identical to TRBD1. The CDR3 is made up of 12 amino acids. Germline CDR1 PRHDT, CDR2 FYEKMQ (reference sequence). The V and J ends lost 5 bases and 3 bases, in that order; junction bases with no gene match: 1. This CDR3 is CASSRQGYEQYF. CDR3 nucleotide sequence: TGTGCCAGCAGCCGACAGGGCTACGAGCAGTACTTC.

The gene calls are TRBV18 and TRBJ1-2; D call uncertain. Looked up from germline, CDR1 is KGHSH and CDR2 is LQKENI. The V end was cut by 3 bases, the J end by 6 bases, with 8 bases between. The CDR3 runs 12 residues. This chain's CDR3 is CASSPPKDGYTF. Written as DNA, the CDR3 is TGTGCCAGCTCACCGCCGAAAGATGGCTACACCTTC.

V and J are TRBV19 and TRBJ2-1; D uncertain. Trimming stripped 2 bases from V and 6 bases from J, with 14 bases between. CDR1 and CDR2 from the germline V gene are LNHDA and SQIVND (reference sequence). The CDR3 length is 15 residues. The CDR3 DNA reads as TGTGCCAGTAGTATAATAGGTGGAGTATTCAATGAGCAGTTCTTC. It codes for CASSIIGGVFNEQFF.

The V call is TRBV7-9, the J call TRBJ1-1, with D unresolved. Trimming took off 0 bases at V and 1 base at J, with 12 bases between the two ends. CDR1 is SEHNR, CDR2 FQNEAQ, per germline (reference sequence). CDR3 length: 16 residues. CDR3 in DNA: TGTGCCAGCAGCTTAGCGGTCCCCATAAAGAACACTGAAGCTTTCTTT. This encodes CASSLAVPIKNTEAFF.

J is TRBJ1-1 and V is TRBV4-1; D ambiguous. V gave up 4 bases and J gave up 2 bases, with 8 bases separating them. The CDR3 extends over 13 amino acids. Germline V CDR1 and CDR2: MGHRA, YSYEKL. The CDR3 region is CASSLDGNTEAFF. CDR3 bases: TGCGCCAGCAGCCTCGACGGTAACACTGAAGCTTTCTTT.

The CDR3 coding sequence is TGTGCCAGCAGTTTTGGACAGGGCCCTTCACCCCTCCACTTT. It encodes CASSFGQGPSPLHF. The V call is TRBV3-1 (or the pseudogene TRBV3-2), the J call TRBJ1-6, with 8 bases identical to TRBD1. The ends lost 6 bases at V and 9 bases at J; junction bases unmatched: 7. CDR3 length: 14 residues. Looked up from germline, CDR1 is LGHDT and CDR2 is YNNKEL (reference sequence).

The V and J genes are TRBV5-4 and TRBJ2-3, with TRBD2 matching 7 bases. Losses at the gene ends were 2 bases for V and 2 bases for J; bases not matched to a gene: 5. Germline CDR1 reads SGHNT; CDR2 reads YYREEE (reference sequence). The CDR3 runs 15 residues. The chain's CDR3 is CASSFGGISTDTQYF. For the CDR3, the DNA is TGTGCCAGCAGCTTCGGGGGGATATCCACAGATACGCAGTATTTT.